This T cell receptor beta chain was recorded in a study of T-cell reconstitution after alpha-beta-depleted transplantation in children. The study's findings and limits: Several hundred expanded graft clones reportedly gave rise to the alpha-beta T cells present about two months after transplant. In some patients, recipient T cells and intrathymic progenitors surviving conditioning explained high day-60 diversity. After one year, T-cell counts and TCRbeta diversity mostly came from new T cells.

The V gene's germline CDR1 is SGHRS and CDR2 YFSETQ. V was pared by 4 bases and J by 1 base, with 15 bases between. This CDR3 has 16 residues. With regard to this clonotype: Its specificity is not known.

Unique molecular identifiers were used in preparing the TCRbeta library. TCRdb re-derived calls from the PCR reads in MiXCR, one entry per CDR3 protein. This table has about 510,000 distinct CDR3 sequences, roughly 11% appearing once. The TCR comes from a female patient between 2 and 15 years old who had a stem cell transplant for aplastic anemia, so the T cells may come from the graft donor. This specimen consisted of PBMCs, mostly from graft donor cells, obtained 180 days after TCRalphabeta/CD19-depleted stem cell transplant. The V gene is TRBV5-1, the J gene TRBJ2-1; D unresolved. The CDR3, as DNA: TGCGCCAGCAGCCACCAGGATTGGTTTTCCTACAATGAGCAGTTCTTC. As protein: CASSHQDWFSYNEQFF.